The subject of this entry is one T cell receptor (beta chain). The antigen is undetermined. A process of 5'RACE template switching, which added a universal primer site and UMIs, was used to make TCR cDNA. TCRdb ran MiXCR on the 5' RACE reads and lists one entry per CDR3 protein. Of under 600,000 distinct CDR3 sequences listed, about 13% are singletons. This sample was included in a study of T cells after yellow fever vaccination. The study's findings and limits: Post-booster samples contained most primary-vaccination clones (approximately 96% CD4, 70% to 90% CD8). Weaker overall was a secondary response that nonetheless peaked faster, on day 5 versus 15.

Germline CDR1 SQVTM, CDR2 ANQGSEA. There are 12 residues in the CDR3. The V gene lost 3 bases and the J gene lost 5 bases, with 9 bases spanning the gap. V gene TRBV29-1 combines with J gene TRBJ2-3; no definite D call. This TCR was recovered from a man under 40 who received the YFV17D yellow fever vaccine. The material was PBMCs, obtained on the day of the yellow fever booster vaccination. The CDR3 loop reads CSVDPGQDTQYF. The DNA for the CDR3 is TGCAGCGTTGATCCAGGCCAAGATACGCAGTATTTT.